Sequencing of this T cell receptor beta chain was carried out in a study of control samples from healthy donors and cancer patients. With 0 bases removed from V and 1 base from J, the gap between germline ends came to 7 bases. Germline CDR1 SGHDT, CDR2 YYEEEE. The CDR3 consists of 14 residues. Sequencing was performed with immunoSEQ multiplex PCR; in TCRdb, only in-frame clones are kept and a portion is missing. The sample holds fewer than 200,000 clones, roughly 95% seen once. What was sequenced was blood. This sequence originates from a woman aged 60-70 years in good health. The chain couples TRBV5-6 to TRBJ1-1; unclear D gene. This CDR3 is CASSLVAGNTEAFF. In DNA, the CDR3 is TGTGCCAGCAGCTTGGTGGCGGGGAACACTGAAGCTTTCTTT.